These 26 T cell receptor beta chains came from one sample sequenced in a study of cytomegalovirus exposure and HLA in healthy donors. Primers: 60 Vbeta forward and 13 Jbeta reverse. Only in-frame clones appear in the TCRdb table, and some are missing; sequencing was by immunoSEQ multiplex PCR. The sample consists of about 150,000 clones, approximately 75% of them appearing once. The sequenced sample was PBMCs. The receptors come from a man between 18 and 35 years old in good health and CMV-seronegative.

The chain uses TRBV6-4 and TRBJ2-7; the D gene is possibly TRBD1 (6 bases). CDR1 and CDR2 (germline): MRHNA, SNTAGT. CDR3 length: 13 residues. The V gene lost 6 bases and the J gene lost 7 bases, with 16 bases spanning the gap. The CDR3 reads CASSEDSGREQYF. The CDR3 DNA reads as TGTGCCAGCAGCGAGGACAGCGGACGGGAGCAGTACTTC.

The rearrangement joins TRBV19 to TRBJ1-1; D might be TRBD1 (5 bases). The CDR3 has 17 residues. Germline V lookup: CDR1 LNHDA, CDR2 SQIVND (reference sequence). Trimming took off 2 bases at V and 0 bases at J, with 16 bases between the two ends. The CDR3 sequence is CASSIRVRAGLNTEAFF. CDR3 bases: TGTGCCAGTAGTATACGGGTTAGGGCAGGGCTGAACACTGAAGCTTTCTTT.

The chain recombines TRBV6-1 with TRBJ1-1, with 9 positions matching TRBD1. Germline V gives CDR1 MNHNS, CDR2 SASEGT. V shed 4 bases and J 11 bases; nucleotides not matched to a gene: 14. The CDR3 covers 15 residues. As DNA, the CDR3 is TGTGCCAGCAGTGCCGATAACAGGGACAGGGTGGGCGCTTTCTTT. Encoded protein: CASSADNRDRVGAFF.

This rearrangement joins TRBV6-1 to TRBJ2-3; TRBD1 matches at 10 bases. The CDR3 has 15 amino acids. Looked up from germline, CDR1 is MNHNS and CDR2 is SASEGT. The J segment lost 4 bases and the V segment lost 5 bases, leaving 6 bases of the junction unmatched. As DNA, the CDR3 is TGTGCCAGCAGTACCGGACAGGGGGGAGCAGATACGCAGTATTTT. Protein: CASSTGQGGADTQYF.

CDR3 coding DNA: TGTGCCAGCAGACACCAACAGGGAAATAGCGAGCAGTACTTC. Its protein product is CASRHQQGNSEQYF. This rearrangement joins TRBV11-2 to TRBJ2-7, with D possibly matching TRBD1 (6 bases). This CDR3 comprises 14 residues. The V end lost 6 bases, the J end lost 6 bases, and 18 bases lay between the germline ends. Per germline, CDR1 SGHAT and CDR2 FQNNGV.

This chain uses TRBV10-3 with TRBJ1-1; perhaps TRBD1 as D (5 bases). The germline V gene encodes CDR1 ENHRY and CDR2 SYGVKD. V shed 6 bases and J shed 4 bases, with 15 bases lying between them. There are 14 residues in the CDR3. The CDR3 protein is CAIRPPGGATEAFF. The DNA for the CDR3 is TGTGCCATCAGACCCCCGGGGGGTGCCACTGAAGCTTTCTTT.

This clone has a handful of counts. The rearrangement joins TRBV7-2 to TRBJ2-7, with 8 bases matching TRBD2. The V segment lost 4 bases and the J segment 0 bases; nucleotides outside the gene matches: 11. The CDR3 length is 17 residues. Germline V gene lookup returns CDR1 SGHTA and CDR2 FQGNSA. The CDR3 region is CASSSQHTSGTSYEQYF. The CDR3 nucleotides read TGTGCCAGCAGCTCCCAGCATACTAGCGGAACCTCCTACGAGCAGTACTTC.

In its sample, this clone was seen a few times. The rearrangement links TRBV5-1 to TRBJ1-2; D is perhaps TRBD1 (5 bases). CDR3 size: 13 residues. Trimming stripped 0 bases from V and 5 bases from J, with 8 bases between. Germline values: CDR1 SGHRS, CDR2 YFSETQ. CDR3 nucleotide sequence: TGCGCCAGCAGCTTGGGACAGTTATATGGCTACACCTTC. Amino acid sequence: CASSLGQLYGYTF.

CDR3 region: CASRGLGQGFYEQYF. For the CDR3, the DNA is TGTGCCAGCAGGGGGTTGGGACAGGGATTTTACGAGCAGTACTTC. The chain uses TRBV5-8 and TRBJ2-7; TRBD1 agrees at 9 bases. V dropped 5 bases and J dropped 4; count of bases not matched to a gene: 10. Germline V gives CDR1 SGHTS, CDR2 YDEGEE. This CDR3 spans 15 amino acids.

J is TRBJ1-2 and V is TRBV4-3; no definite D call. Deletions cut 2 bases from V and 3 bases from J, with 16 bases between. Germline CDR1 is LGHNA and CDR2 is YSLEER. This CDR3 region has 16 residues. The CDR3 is CASSQIYGSSDYGYTF. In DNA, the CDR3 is TGCGCCAGCAGCCAAATTTACGGGAGTTCGGACTATGGCTACACCTTC.

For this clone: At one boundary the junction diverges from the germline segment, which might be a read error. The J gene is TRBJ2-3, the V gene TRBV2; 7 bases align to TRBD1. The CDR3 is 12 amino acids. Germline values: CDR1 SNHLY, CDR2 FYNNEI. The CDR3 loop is CASSELSGTDNF. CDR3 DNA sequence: TGTGCCAGCAGTGAATTATCTGGGACAGATAATTTT.

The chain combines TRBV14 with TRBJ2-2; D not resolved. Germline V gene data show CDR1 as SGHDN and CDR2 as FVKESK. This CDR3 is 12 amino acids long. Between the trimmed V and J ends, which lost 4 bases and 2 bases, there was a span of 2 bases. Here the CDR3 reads CASSLNTGELFF. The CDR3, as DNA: TGTGCCAGCAGCCTAAACACCGGGGAGCTGTTTTTT.

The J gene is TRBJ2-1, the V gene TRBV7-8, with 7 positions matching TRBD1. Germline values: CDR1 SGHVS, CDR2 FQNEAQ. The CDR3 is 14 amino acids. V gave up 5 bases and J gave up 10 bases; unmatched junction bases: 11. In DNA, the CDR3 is TGTGCCAGCAGCCCACAGGGGATCGTTCGCGAGCAGTTCTTC. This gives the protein CASSPQGIVREQFF.

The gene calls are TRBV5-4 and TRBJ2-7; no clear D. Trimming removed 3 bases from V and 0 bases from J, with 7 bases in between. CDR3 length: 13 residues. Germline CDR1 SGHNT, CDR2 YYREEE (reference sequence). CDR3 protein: CASSSAVSYEQYF. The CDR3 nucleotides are TGTGCCAGCAGCTCGGCGGTCTCCTACGAGCAGTACTTC. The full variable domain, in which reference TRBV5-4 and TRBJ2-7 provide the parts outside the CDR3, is ETGVTQSPTHLIKTRGQQVTLRCSSQSGHNTVSWYQQALGQGPQFIFQYYREEENGRGNFPPRFSGLQFPNYSSELNVNALELDDSALYLCASSSAVSYEQYFGPGTRLTVT.

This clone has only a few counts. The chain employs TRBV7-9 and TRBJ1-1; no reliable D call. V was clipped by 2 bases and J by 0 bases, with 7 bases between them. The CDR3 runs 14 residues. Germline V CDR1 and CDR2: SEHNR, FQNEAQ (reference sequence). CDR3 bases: TGTGCCAGCAGCTTACAGGCGCTGAACACTGAAGCTTTCTTT. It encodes CASSLQALNTEAFF.

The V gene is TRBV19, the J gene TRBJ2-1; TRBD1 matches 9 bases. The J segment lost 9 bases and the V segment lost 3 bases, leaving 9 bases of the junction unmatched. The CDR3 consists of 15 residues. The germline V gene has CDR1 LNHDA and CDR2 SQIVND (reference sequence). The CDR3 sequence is CASSIRTGVLGEQFF. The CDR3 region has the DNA TGTGCCAGTAGTATCAGGACAGGGGTTCTGGGTGAGCAGTTCTTC.

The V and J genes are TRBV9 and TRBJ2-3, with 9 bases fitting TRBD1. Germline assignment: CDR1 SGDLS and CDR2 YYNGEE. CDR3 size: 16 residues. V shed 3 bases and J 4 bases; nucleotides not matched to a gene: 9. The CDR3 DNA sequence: TGTGCCAGCAGCGCTATAGTAGGGACAGGGTCAGATACGCAGTATTTT. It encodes CASSAIVGTGSDTQYF. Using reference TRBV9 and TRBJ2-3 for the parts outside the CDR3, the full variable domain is DSGVTQTPKHLITATGQRVTLRCSPRSGDLSVYWYQQSLDQGLQFLIQYYNGEERAKGNILERFSAQQFPDLHSELNLSSLELGDSALYFCASSAIVGTGSDTQYFGPGTRLTVL.

The CDR3 sequence: CASSLDPGGHEQYF. CDR3 DNA sequence: TGTGCCAGCAGTTTAGACCCGGGAGGCCACGAGCAGTACTTC. V gene TRBV27 combines with J gene TRBJ2-7; 7 positions match TRBD2. Germline CDR1 MNHEY, CDR2 SMNVEV (reference sequence). The CDR3 runs to 14 residues. J lost 5 bases, V lost 2 bases, and 6 bases had no gene match.

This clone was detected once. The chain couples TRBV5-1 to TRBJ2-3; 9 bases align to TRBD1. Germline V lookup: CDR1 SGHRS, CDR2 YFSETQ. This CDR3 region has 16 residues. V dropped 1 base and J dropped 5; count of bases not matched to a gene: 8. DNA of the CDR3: TGCGCCAGCAGCTTGTTTCTTGACAGGGGGGGAGATACGCAGTATTTT. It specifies CASSLFLDRGGDTQYF.

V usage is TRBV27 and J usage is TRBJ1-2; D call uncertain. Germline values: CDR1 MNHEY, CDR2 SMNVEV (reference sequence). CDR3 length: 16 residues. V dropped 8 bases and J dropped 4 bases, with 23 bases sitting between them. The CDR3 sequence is CASGDPIWAGLYGYTF. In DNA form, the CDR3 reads TGTGCCAGCGGCGATCCGATCTGGGCAGGCCTCTATGGCTACACCTTC.

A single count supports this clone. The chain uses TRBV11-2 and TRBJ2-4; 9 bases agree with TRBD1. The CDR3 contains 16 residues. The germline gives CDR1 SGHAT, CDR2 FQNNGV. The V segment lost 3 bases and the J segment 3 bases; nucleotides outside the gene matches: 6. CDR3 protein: CASSFRWTGDKNIQYF. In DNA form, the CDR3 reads TGTGCCAGCAGCTTTCGTTGGACAGGGGACAAAAACATTCAGTACTTC.

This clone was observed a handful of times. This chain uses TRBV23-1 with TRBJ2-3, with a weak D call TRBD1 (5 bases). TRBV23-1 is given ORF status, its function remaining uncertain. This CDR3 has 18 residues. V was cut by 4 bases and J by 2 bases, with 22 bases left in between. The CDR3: CASSPTRPHCRATDTQYF. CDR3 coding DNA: TGCGCCAGCAGTCCGACGAGACCCCATTGCAGGGCCACAGATACGCAGTATTTT.

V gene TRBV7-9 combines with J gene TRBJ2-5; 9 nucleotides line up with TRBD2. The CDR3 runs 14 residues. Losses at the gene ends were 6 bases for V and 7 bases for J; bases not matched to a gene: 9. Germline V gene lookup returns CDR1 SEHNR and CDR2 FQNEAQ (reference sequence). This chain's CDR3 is CASSLSGGDGTQYF. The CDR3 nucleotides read TGTGCCAGCAGTCTTAGCGGGGGAGATGGGACCCAGTACTTC.

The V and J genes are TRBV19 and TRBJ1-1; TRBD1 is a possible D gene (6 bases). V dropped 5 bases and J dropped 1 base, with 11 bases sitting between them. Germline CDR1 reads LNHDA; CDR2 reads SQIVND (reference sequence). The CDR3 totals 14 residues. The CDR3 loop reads CASSRRRGNTEAFF. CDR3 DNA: TGTGCCAGTAGTCGACGCAGGGGGAACACTGAAGCTTTCTTT. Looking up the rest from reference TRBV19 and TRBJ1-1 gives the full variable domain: DGGITQSPKYLFRKEGQNVTLSCEQNLNHDAMYWYRQDPGQGLRLIYYSQIVNDFQKGDIAEGYSVSREKKESFPLTVTSAQKNPTAFYLCASSRRRGNTEAFFGQGTRLTVV.

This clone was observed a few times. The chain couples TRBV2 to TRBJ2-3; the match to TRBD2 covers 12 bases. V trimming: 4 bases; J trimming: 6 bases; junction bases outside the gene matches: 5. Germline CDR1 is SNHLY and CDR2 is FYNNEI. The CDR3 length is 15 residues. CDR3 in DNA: TGTGCCAGCAGTGTCTTCGGACTAGCGGGGGATACGCAGTATTTT. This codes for CASSVFGLAGDTQYF.

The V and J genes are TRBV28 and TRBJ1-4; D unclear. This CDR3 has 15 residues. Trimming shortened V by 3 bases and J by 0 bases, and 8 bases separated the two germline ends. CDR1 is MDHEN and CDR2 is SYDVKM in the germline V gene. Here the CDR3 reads CASSLVAATNEKLFF. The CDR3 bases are TGTGCCAGCAGTTTGGTGGCTGCAACTAATGAAAAACTGTTTTTT. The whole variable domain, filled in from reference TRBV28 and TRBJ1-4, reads DVKVTQSSRYLVKRTGEKVFLECVQDMDHENMFWYRQDPGLGLRLIYFSYDVKMKEKGDIPEGYSVSREKKERFSLILESASTNQTSMYLCASSLVAATNEKLFFGSGTQLSVL.